One sample yielded the 32 T cell receptor beta chains listed below, sequenced in a study of T cell repertoires in cytomegalovirus infection. TCRdb reprocessed the reads via MiXCR and lists one record per CDR3 protein. The data contain 570,000 or so distinct CDR3 sequences, 40% of them singletons. Their antigens are not known. Specimen: cultured PBMCs, collected from culture after CMV antigen stimulation. The receptors were sampled from a human donor in good health (CMV status not recorded). Some clones in this sample may be carry-over from other donors' samples.

CDR3 sequence: CASSENSDEQFF. The DNA for the CDR3 is TGTGCCAGCAGTGAAAATTCGGATGAGCAGTTCTTC. This chain connects TRBV25-1 to TRBJ2-1; unclear D gene. CDR1 is MGHDK and CDR2 is SYGVNS in the germline V gene. The CDR3 runs 12 residues. V gave up 2 bases and J gave up 8 bases, with 7 bases separating them.

This clonotype was recorded a few times. This chain uses TRBV12-3 or TRBV12-4 with TRBJ2-3; 9 bases are shared with TRBD2. The CDR3 is made up of 18 amino acids. J was trimmed by 3 bases and V by 3 bases; bases with no gene match: 13. CDR3 amino acids: CASSFGLAGISYTDTQYF. In DNA, the CDR3 is TGTGCCAGCAGTTTCGGCCTAGCGGGGATAAGCTATACAGATACGCAGTATTTT.

This clonotype occurred a few times. The genes are TRBV19 and TRBJ1-1; D is ambiguous. Trimming shortened V by 10 bases and J by 3 bases, and 15 bases separated the two germline ends. CDR3 size: 13 residues. Germline V gives CDR1 LNHDA, CDR2 SQIVND (reference sequence). The CDR3 protein is CATLGPGYTEAFF. CDR3 DNA: TGTGCCACCTTAGGACCTGGGTACACTGAAGCTTTCTTT.

This clonotype has only a few counts. The V gene is TRBV7-1, the J gene TRBJ2-5; 10 bases align to TRBD1. TRBV7-1 is an ORF, and what it does is uncertain. Losses at the gene ends were 5 bases for V and 5 bases for J; bases not matched to a gene: 14. The CDR3 has 17 amino acids. The CDR3 nucleotides read TGTGCCAGCAGCCCTGTTCTCGGACAGGGGGTTCGGGAGACCCAGTACTTC. Protein product: CASSPVLGQGVRETQYF.

This clonotype was seen only a few times. The chain carries TRBV5-4 and TRBJ1-5, with TRBD1 as a possible D gene (5 bases). The CDR3 spans 15 residues. From germline, CDR1 is SGHNT and CDR2 YYREEE (reference sequence). The V end lost 4 bases, the J end lost 2 bases, and 13 bases lay between the germline ends. CDR3 in amino acids: CASSQGPPGNQPQHF. In nucleotides, the CDR3 is TGTGCCAGCAGCCAGGGACCTCCCGGCAATCAGCCCCAGCATTTT.

The rearrangement joins TRBV7-8 to TRBJ2-7; TRBD2 agrees at 11 bases. CDR3 length equals 16 residues. With 5 bases clipped from V and 2 bases from J, the junction kept 8 bases outside the gene matches. In germline, CDR1 is SGHVS, CDR2 FQNEAQ. The CDR3 here is CASSRGGGLAAYEQYF. As DNA, the CDR3 is TGTGCCAGCAGCCGGGGAGGGGGACTAGCGGCCTACGAGCAGTACTTC.

This clonotype came up once. The chain links TRBV2 to TRBJ2-7; no clear D gene. This CDR3 comprises 15 residues. The germline V and J ends were trimmed by 6 bases and 2 bases, with 17 bases remaining between them. Germline V gene data show CDR1 as SNHLY and CDR2 as FYNNEI. CDR3 sequence reads: CASRELYPETYEQYF. The CDR3, as DNA: TGTGCCAGCAGAGAATTATATCCAGAAACCTACGAGCAGTACTTC.

This sequence joins TRBV5-1 and TRBJ2-3, with 10 bases matching TRBD2. CDR1 is SGHRS, CDR2 YFSETQ, per germline. V was clipped by 4 bases and J by 2 bases; unmatched bases: 10. This CDR3 region has 17 residues. CDR3 in DNA: TGCGCCAGCAGCGCCGGCCCGCTAGCGGGGGACACAGATACGCAGTATTTT. This translates into CASSAGPLAGDTDTQYF.

The chain couples TRBV12-3 or TRBV12-4 to TRBJ1-1; D not certain. The V gene lost 4 bases and the J gene lost 11 bases, with 26 bases spanning the gap. The CDR3 totals 16 residues. DNA of the CDR3: TGTGCCAGCAGTTCTCGTTACCCCGCTTCGAGGGCGCTTGCTTTCTTT. Its translation is CASSSRYPASRALAFF.

The sample holds a few counts of this clonotype. The CDR3 protein is CASSRGVSPYNEQFF. CDR3 nucleotides: TGTGCCAGCAGCCGCGGGGTATCTCCCTACAATGAGCAGTTCTTC. The chain combines TRBV11-3 with TRBJ2-1; D may be TRBD2 (6 bases). The CDR3 is 15 amino acids. CDR1 is SGHNT and CDR2 is YENEEA in the germline V gene. Trimming stripped 5 bases from V and 2 bases from J, with 13 bases between. The whole variable domain, filled in from reference TRBV11-3 and TRBJ2-1, reads EAGVVQSPRYKIIEKKQPVAFWCNPISGHNTLYWYLQNLGQGPELLIRYENEEAVDDSQLPKDRFSAERLKGVDSTLKIQPAELGDSAVYLCASSRGVSPYNEQFFGPGTRLTVL.

This clonotype was found once. This chain joins TRBV5-5 and TRBJ2-7; 9 bases match TRBD1. Germline-derived CDR1 and CDR2 are SGHKS and YYEKEE (reference sequence). The CDR3 is 15 amino acids. J lost 4 bases, V lost 2 bases, and 7 bases had no gene match. The CDR3 sequence is CASSLWTGALYEQYF. The CDR3 bases are TGTGCCAGCAGCTTATGGACAGGGGCCCTGTACGAGCAGTACTTC. Supplemented by reference TRBV5-5 and TRBJ2-7, the full variable domain reads DAGVTQSPTHLIKTRGQQVTLRCSPISGHKSVSWYQQVLGQGPQFIFQYYEKEERGRGNFPDRFSARQFPNYSSELNVNALLLGDSALYLCASSLWTGALYEQYFGPGTRLTVT.

This clonotype was counted only a few times. J is TRBJ2-1 and V is TRBV7-6; 10 nucleotides line up with TRBD2. In germline, CDR1 is SGHVS, CDR2 FNYEAQ. The CDR3 runs to 15 residues. Trimming removed 5 bases from V and 4 bases from J; junction bases left unmatched: 5. The CDR3 nucleotides are TGTGCCAGCAGCCGCCAGCGGGGGGGTTACAATGAGCAGTTCTTC. This translates into CASSRQRGGYNEQFF.

The chain combines TRBV20-1 with TRBJ1-5; TRBD1 agrees at 7 bases. V lost 7 bases and J lost 4; bases outside the gene matches: 10. CDR1 DFQATT and CDR2 SNEGSKA come from the germline V gene (reference sequence). The CDR3 is 14 residues long. The chain's CDR3 is CSVGRQGPNQPQHF. CDR3 in DNA: TGCAGTGTCGGTAGACAGGGTCCGAATCAGCCCCAGCATTTT.

V is TRBV29-1 and J is TRBJ2-7; D not resolved. The CDR3 covers 15 residues. CDR1 is SQVTM and CDR2 is ANQGSEA in the germline V gene. The ends were cut back, 3 bases at V and 1 base at J, with 16 bases in the middle. The CDR3 here is CSVEGSEARSYEQYF. The CDR3 DNA reads as TGCAGCGTTGAGGGATCCGAGGCACGATCCTACGAGCAGTACTTC.

The chain combines TRBV7-6 with TRBJ2-7, with 9 bases lining up with TRBD1. This CDR3 spans 18 amino acids. From germline, CDR1 is SGHVS and CDR2 FNYEAQ. After removal of 5 bases from V and 2 bases from J, the junction contained 16 bases not matched to a gene. CDR3 residues: CASSPRRTGAQSPYEQYF. As DNA, the CDR3 is TGTGCCAGCAGCCCCCGGAGGACAGGGGCGCAATCACCCTACGAGCAGTACTTC.

The V call is TRBV28, the J call TRBJ1-1; the D is unclear. CDR1 and CDR2 from the germline V gene are MDHEN and SYDVKM. CDR3 length equals 12 residues. The V and J ends lost 5 bases and 8 bases respectively, with 12 bases between them. CDR3 sequence reads: CASSNVNSEAFF. Written as DNA, the CDR3 is TGTGCCAGCAGTAATGTAAACAGCGAAGCTTTCTTT.

The chain joins TRBV3-1 to TRBJ1-6; possible D gene TRBD1, 6 bases. V was trimmed by 4 bases and J by 9 bases, leaving 13 bases between them. The length of the CDR3 is 14 residues. Germline lookup yields CDR1 LGHDT and CDR2 YNNKEL (reference sequence). CDR3 in amino acids: CASSLEGVPSPLHF. The CDR3 nucleotides read TGTGCCAGCAGCCTAGAGGGGGTTCCTTCACCCCTCCACTTT.

This clonotype came up a few times. The genes are TRBV7-6 and TRBJ2-7, with D tentatively TRBD2 (7 bases). Deletions cut 1 base from V and 5 bases from J, with 15 bases between. CDR1 is SGHVS and CDR2 is FNYEAQ in the germline V gene. CDR3 length equals 15 residues. CDR3 residues: CASSLGIGGAHEQYF. The CDR3 DNA sequence: TGTGCCAGCAGCTTAGGGATTGGGGGGGCCCACGAGCAGTACTTC.

The genes are TRBV4-1 and TRBJ1-2; D is unclear. V lost 4 bases to trimming and J lost 5 bases, with 17 bases between them. The CDR3 loop spans 15 amino acids. Germline V CDR1 and CDR2: MGHRA, YSYEKL. CDR3 sequence reads: CASSRPGEGSYGYTF. In nucleotides, the CDR3 is TGCGCCAGCAGCCGCCCCGGGGAGGGATCATATGGCTACACCTTC.

This clonotype is a singleton in its sample. The CDR3: CASSQSTDPYNEQFF. The CDR3 nucleotides read TGCGCCAGCAGTCAATCAACTGACCCCTACAATGAGCAGTTCTTC. The genes are TRBV23-1 and TRBJ2-1; unclear D gene. TRBV23-1 is an ORF; its function is uncertain. The CDR3 runs to 15 residues. Trimming left V 0 bases short and J 2 bases short, with 8 bases between.

The chain links TRBV20-1 to TRBJ2-1; D is undetermined. This CDR3 has 17 residues. Germline CDR1 DFQATT, CDR2 SNEGSKA (reference sequence). Trimming left V 0 bases short and J 0 bases short, with 15 bases between. The CDR3 nucleotides are TGCAGTGCTAGAGATAGGAAAGCCTGGGGCTCCTACAATGAGCAGTTCTTC. Translation gives CSARDRKAWGSYNEQFF.

This clonotype occurred many times. This sequence joins TRBV12-3 or TRBV12-4 and TRBJ1-2; possibly TRBD1 for D (6 bases). The CDR3 covers 12 residues. V lost 4 bases to trimming and J lost 4 bases, with 7 bases between them. The CDR3 spells CASSWTAYGYTF. CDR3 DNA: TGTGCCAGCAGTTGGACAGCCTATGGCTACACCTTC.

The V gene is TRBV11-1, the J gene TRBJ1-1; D not certain. Germline CDR1 SGHAT, CDR2 FQDESV (reference sequence). CDR3 size: 14 residues. V gave up 7 bases and J gave up 4 bases, with 16 bases separating them. For the CDR3, the DNA is TGTGCCAGCACGCCTCGGGCGCGTGGCACTGAAGCTTTCTTT. Encoded protein: CASTPRARGTEAFF.

This clonotype was found a few times. This chain uses TRBV7-2 with TRBJ2-5; a possible D gene is TRBD2 (5 bases). This CDR3 region has 13 residues. Trimming stripped 6 bases from V and 5 bases from J, with 13 bases between. Looked up from germline, CDR1 is SGHTA and CDR2 is FQGNSA. CDR3 protein: CASSSRASETQYF. The CDR3 DNA reads as TGTGCCAGCAGTTCACGGGCTAGCGAGACCCAGTACTTC.

This clonotype was counted a few times. The chain couples TRBV5-4 to TRBJ1-2; 7 bases are a match to TRBD1. Germline V gives CDR1 SGHNT, CDR2 YYREEE (reference sequence). V lost 8 bases and J lost 8; bases outside the gene matches: 12. The CDR3 totals 13 residues. CDR3 sequence reads: CASTDRVGLGYTF. CDR3 bases: TGTGCCAGTACCGACAGGGTGGGTCTCGGCTACACCTTC.

The V and J genes are TRBV12-3 or TRBV12-4 and TRBJ2-1; 11 nucleotides match TRBD2. The CDR3 extends over 18 amino acids. V dropped 0 bases and J dropped 1; count of bases not matched to a gene: 5. The CDR3 protein is CASSLARLAGRSYNEQFF. CDR3 sequence (DNA): TGTGCCAGCAGTTTAGCTAGACTAGCGGGAAGGTCCTACAATGAGCAGTTCTTC.

This clonotype has only a few counts. The chain couples TRBV11-2 to TRBJ1-3; D unresolved. This CDR3 contains 11 residues. Trimming took off 5 bases at V and 5 bases at J, with 4 bases between the two ends. Germline CDR1 reads SGHAT; CDR2 reads FQNNGV. As DNA, the CDR3 is TGTGCCAGCAGCCGGAGAAACACCATATATTTT. It encodes CASSRRNTIYF.

This clonotype has only one observation. This chain uses TRBV7-6 with TRBJ2-7; D is unresolved. V was clipped by 3 bases and J by 0 bases, with 6 bases between them. The germline V gene has CDR1 SGHVS and CDR2 FNYEAQ. The CDR3 runs to 13 residues. The CDR3 nucleotides are TGTGCCAGCAGCTTGCACCACTCCTACGAGCAGTACTTC. Translation gives CASSLHHSYEQYF. The whole variable domain, filled in from reference TRBV7-6 and TRBJ2-7, reads GAGVSQSPRYKVTKRGQDVALRCDPISGHVSLYWYRQALGQGPEFLTYFNYEAQQDKSGLPNDRFSAERPEGSISTLTIQRTEQRDSAMYRCASSLHHSYEQYFGPGTRLTVT.

CDR3 in DNA: TGTGCCAGCAACGTGGGGGTAGAACGGCCGGGTGAGCAGTTCTTC. Translating gives CASNVGVERPGEQFF. The V gene is TRBV2, the J gene TRBJ2-1; perhaps D is TRBD1 or TRBD2 (5 bases each). The CDR3 contains 15 residues. Trimming pared 7 bases from V and 9 bases from J, leaving 22 bases between. CDR1 and CDR2 (germline): SNHLY, FYNNEI.

The sample holds a few counts of this clonotype. V gene TRBV2 combines with J gene TRBJ2-7; TRBD2 might be the D (5 bases). The V gene lost 4 bases and the J gene lost 5 bases, with 15 bases spanning the gap. Germline assignment: CDR1 SNHLY and CDR2 FYNNEI. The CDR3 loop spans 14 amino acids. The CDR3 region is CASSVETTDDEQYF. The CDR3 coding sequence is TGTGCCAGCAGTGTCGAGACTACCGATGACGAGCAGTACTTC. Complete variable domain (other parts from reference TRBV2 and TRBJ2-7): EPEVTQTPSHQVTQMGQEVILRCVPISNHLYFYWYRQILGQKVEFLVSFYNNEISEKSEIFDDQFSVERPDGSNFTLKIRSTKLEDSAMYFCASSVETTDDEQYFGPGTRLTVT.

This clonotype was counted once. The gene calls are TRBV7-9 and TRBJ2-1; 10 bases are shared with TRBD2. Per germline, CDR1 SEHNR and CDR2 FQNEAQ (reference sequence). The CDR3 has 15 residues. Trimming took 4 bases from V and 5 from J; bases not matched to a gene: 5. The CDR3 spells CASSSASGGNNEQFF. CDR3 sequence (DNA): TGTGCCAGCAGCTCAGCTAGCGGGGGAAACAATGAGCAGTTCTTC.

This clonotype was seen a handful of times. The DNA for the CDR3 is TGTGCCAGCACCCTAAACAGGGTTGCTGGTTCACCCCTCCACTTT. It encodes CASTLNRVAGSPLHF. The chain has TRBV7-9 and TRBJ1-6, with a weak D call TRBD1 (6 bases). CDR3 size: 15 residues. Germline CDR1 SEHNR, CDR2 FQNEAQ (reference sequence). Trimming stripped 7 bases from V and 9 bases from J, with 19 bases between.